The 27 T cell receptor beta chains in this list originate from one sample, sequenced in a study of monozygotic twins with inflammatory bowel disease. From its re-call of the 5' RACE reads, TCRdb lists each CDR3 protein once, without DNA. With about 300,000 distinct CDR3 sequences in the sample, the ten largest clones hold roughly 5.8%. The sequencing input was blood. These receptors all stem from a human donor with ulcerative colitis or Crohn's disease, or a healthy co-twin of an affected twin (not recorded which).

The chain combines TRBV6-2 or TRBV6-3 with TRBJ2-2. Germline CDR1 reads MNHEY; CDR2 reads SVGEGT. This CDR3 contains 14 residues. CDR3 loop: CASSYLVGTGELFF.

The rearrangement uses TRBV27 and TRBJ2-2; TCRdb names TRBD1, which stays unverified in the absence of DNA. Germline loops: CDR1 MNHEY, CDR2 SMNVEV (reference sequence). The CDR3 length is 12 residues. CDR3 sequence reads: CASSWGAGELFF.

The CDR3 loop is CASSFTGNNQPQHF. The gene calls are TRBV7-9 and TRBJ1-5; the D call of TRBD1 rests on TCRdb alone, since no DNA is present to check it. This CDR3 has 14 residues. Germline V lookup: CDR1 SEHNR, CDR2 FQNEAQ (reference sequence).

The CDR3 here is CASSLAGQQPLHF. The J gene is TRBJ1-6, the V gene TRBV12-3 or TRBV12-4. CDR3 length: 13 amino acids.

This chain joins TRBV5-6 and TRBJ2-2. Germline V gene lookup returns CDR1 SGHDT and CDR2 YYEEEE. The CDR3 is made up of 12 amino acids. This CDR3 reads CASSPADGELFF.

The chain uses TRBV29-1 and TRBJ1-2; TCRdb names TRBD1, which stays unverified in the absence of DNA. The CDR3 totals 13 residues. CDR1 and CDR2 (germline): SQVTM, ANQGSEA. The CDR3 is CSVRIRDNYGYTF.

The rearrangement uses TRBV7-2 and TRBJ2-1. This CDR3 has 15 residues. Germline CDR1 and CDR2: SGHTA and FQGNSA. This chain's CDR3 is CASSPRQGYYNEQFF.

The chain couples TRBV5-1 to TRBJ1-2; TCRdb's D call, TRBD1, is unchecked because there is no DNA. Per germline, CDR1 SGHRS and CDR2 YFSETQ. This CDR3 has 16 residues. The CDR3 region is CASKRTGGESFYGYTF.

The chain uses TRBV19 and TRBJ1-2. The CDR3 contains 14 residues. Germline CDR1 is LNHDA and CDR2 is SQIVND (reference sequence). The CDR3 sequence is CASSIRASNYGYTF. The full variable domain, rest sourced from reference TRBV19 and TRBJ1-2, is DGGITQSPKYLFRKEGQNVTLSCEQNLNHDAMYWYRQDPGQGLRLIYYSQIVNDFQKGDIAEGYSVSREKKESFPLTVTSAQKNPTAFYLCASSIRASNYGYTFGSGTRLTVV.

The chain recombines TRBV12-3 or TRBV12-4 with TRBJ1-1; there is no DNA to check the TCRdb D call of TRBD1. This CDR3 has 12 amino acids. This CDR3 is CASSNPPGTAFF.

This rearrangement joins TRBV4-3 to TRBJ2-1; TCRdb designates TRBD1, a call that cannot be tested without DNA. This CDR3 is built from 15 residues. Germline V gene data show CDR1 as LGHNA and CDR2 as YSLEER. CDR3 protein: CASSQEGPRRNEQFF.

This CDR3 is CASGGRGASIDNSPLHF. The chain carries TRBV6-1 and TRBJ1-6; the D call of TRBD1 rests on TCRdb alone, since no DNA is present to check it. Germline values: CDR1 MNHNS, CDR2 SASEGT. CDR3 length: 17 amino acids.

The CDR3: CASSPSWGYSPLHF. The rearrangement links TRBV7-8 to TRBJ1-6. This CDR3 is built from 14 residues. Germline V gene data show CDR1 as SGHVS and CDR2 as FQNEAQ.

The genes are TRBV12-3 or TRBV12-4 and TRBJ2-1. The CDR3 is 15 amino acids. Here the CDR3 reads CASSSSSDGYNEQFF.

The chain is built from TRBV12-3 or TRBV12-4 and TRBJ2-7; TCRdb designates TRBD1, a call that cannot be tested without DNA. The CDR3 extends over 13 amino acids. CDR3: CASSLGGPYEQYF.

The V gene is TRBV7-2, the J gene TRBJ2-5; TCRdb designates TRBD1, a call that cannot be tested without DNA. The CDR3 consists of 14 residues. Germline assignment: CDR1 SGHTA and CDR2 FQGNSA. CDR3 in amino acids: CASSFGGGRETQYF.

The chain carries TRBV12-3 or TRBV12-4 and TRBJ2-5; the D call from TCRdb, TRBD2, cannot be confirmed without DNA. CDR3 length: 15 residues. The CDR3 reads CASSPLAGGQETQYF.

The chain recombines TRBV6-4 with TRBJ2-1; TCRdb proposes TRBD1, but this gene call is untestable without DNA. The CDR3 has 14 amino acids. Germline assignment: CDR1 MRHNA and CDR2 SNTAGT. CDR3 region: CASSGQGALNEQFF.

The chain employs TRBV7-2 and TRBJ2-5; TCRdb selects TRBD2, and the lack of DNA leaves this call unchecked. The CDR3 runs 14 residues. The germline V gene has CDR1 SGHTA and CDR2 FQGNSA. This CDR3 reads CASSAAGAGETQYF.

V is TRBV4-2 and J is TRBJ1-6. The CDR3 length is 15 residues. In germline, CDR1 is LGHNA, CDR2 YNFKEQ. The CDR3 reads CASSQEPARARPLHF.

This chain connects TRBV12-3 or TRBV12-4 to TRBJ2-5; TCRdb names TRBD1, which stays unverified in the absence of DNA. This CDR3 is 15 amino acids long. The CDR3 here is CASSPTGTGKETQYF.

V is TRBV6-2 or TRBV6-3 and J is TRBJ2-2. The CDR3 loop spans 14 amino acids. Germline CDR1 reads MNHEY; CDR2 reads SVGEGT. The CDR3 sequence: CASQDPRDTGELFF.

The chain's CDR3 is CASSLTGTGRVDEQYF. The rearrangement joins TRBV7-2 to TRBJ2-7; the TCRdb D gene call, TRBD1, has no DNA to confirm it. CDR1 and CDR2 (germline): SGHTA, FQGNSA. The CDR3 is 16 amino acids.

The J gene is TRBJ2-1, the V gene TRBV5-1; TCRdb's D gene call, TRBD2, goes unchecked for lack of DNA. CDR1 SGHRS and CDR2 YFSETQ come from the germline V gene. The CDR3 is made up of 15 amino acids. CDR3 region: CASSEGLAVHNEQFF.

CDR3: CASSIRGAGQPQHF. The V call is TRBV19, the J call TRBJ1-5; no DNA is available, so the TRBD1 call from TCRdb remains unchecked. Germline V gene sequence: CDR1 LNHDA, CDR2 SQIVND (reference sequence). CDR3 size: 14 residues. Full variable domain (outside the CDR3, taken from reference TRBV19 and TRBJ1-5): DGGITQSPKYLFRKEGQNVTLSCEQNLNHDAMYWYRQDPGQGLRLIYYSQIVNDFQKGDIAEGYSVSREKKESFPLTVTSAQKNPTAFYLCASSIRGAGQPQHFGDGTRLSIL.

The rearrangement joins TRBV28 to TRBJ2-1; the TRBD1 assignment by TCRdb is unverifiable without DNA. CDR3 length equals 17 residues. In germline, CDR1 is MDHEN, CDR2 SYDVKM. The chain's CDR3 is CASSLASWERHGDEQFF.

The chain is built from TRBV29-1 and TRBJ1-2; TCRdb calls TRBD1, which cannot be checked without DNA. CDR1 SQVTM and CDR2 ANQGSEA come from the germline V gene. This CDR3 contains 13 residues. CDR3 in amino acids: CSAVTALGYGYTF.